This T cell receptor beta chain was sequenced during a study of T-cell memory formation after mild COVID-19. Overall study findings and caveats: Second-wave clones peaking on day 37 lacked confirmed SARS-CoV-2 specificity. Detection of some responders pre-infection suggested pre-existing cross-reactive memory T cells participated. For contracting clones, CD4+ ones sat mainly in CM and EM, CD8+ in EMRA.

Comments on this clonotype: Its antigen is currently unknown.

Germline loops: CDR1 MGHRA, CDR2 YSYEKL. The germline V and J ends were trimmed by 0 bases and 6 bases, with 20 bases remaining between them. The CDR3 consists of 17 residues. TCRdb independently ran MiXCR on the 5' RACE reads; one entry per CDR3 protein. The sample lists under 300,000 distinct CDR3 sequences, 8% to 10% occurring once. The sequence was collected from a man aged 18 to 35 who had mild COVID-19 (a few samples of this study predate the infection). Cell type and time point are not known. The gene calls are TRBV4-1 and TRBJ1-2, with a tentative D call TRBD1 (5 bases). The sample taken for sequencing was PBMCs or a T cell subset sorted from them (not recorded which). The CDR3 loop is CASSQDGLGGKSDGYTF. As DNA, the CDR3 is TGCGCCAGCAGCCAAGACGGATTGGGGGGGAAATCGGATGGCTACACCTTC.